There are many counts of the clone carrying this T cell receptor (beta chain). Its antigen is as yet unknown. These data originate in a study of T cells in Graves' hyperthyroidism and ophthalmopathy. Study-wide results and limits: Blood samples included most of the expanded thyroid clonotypes exceeding 0.001.

Researchers amplified the TCR beta CDR3 regions from RNA transcripts. The HTBI primer set was used in a first-round RT-PCR of the TCR CDR3. TCRdb independently ran MiXCR on the multiplex PCR reads; one entry per CDR3 protein. The repertoire holds about 320,000 distinct CDR3 sequences, with 16% as singletons. Stable Graves' hyperthyroidism meant no ophthalmopathy progression within 18 months. Patients aged 18 to 65 had newly diagnosed hyperthyroidism of under 2 months' duration. Uncontrolled infection, other autoimmune disease, pregnancy or lactation disqualified patients from enrolment. V was trimmed by 6 bases and J by 4 bases, leaving 25 bases between them. The CDR3 consists of 16 residues. Germline loops: CDR1 DFQATT, CDR2 SNEGSKA (reference sequence).

Sequenced: blood. This rearrangement joins TRBV20-1 to TRBJ2-7, with a weak D call TRBD2 (6 bases). This clonotype was sampled from a man younger than 45 with Graves' hyperthyroidism. The CDR3 sequence: CSASPLGRRDLYEQYF. Here the CDR3 DNA reads TGCAGTGCCTCCCCGCTTGGACGGCGGGATTTGTACGAGCAGTACTTC.